This T cell receptor beta chain was recovered during a study of cytomegalovirus exposure and HLA in healthy donors. Concerning this clone itself: The target antigen is unknown.

Broader study findings: In all likelihood, a cluster of highly shared sequence variants was a sequencing artifact.

PCR involved 60 Vbeta and 13 Jbeta primers. Sequencing was performed with immunoSEQ multiplex PCR; in TCRdb, only in-frame clones are kept and a portion is missing. Of about 160,000 clones detected, 82% appear once; the ten largest clones hold more than 8%. Germline-derived CDR1 and CDR2 are MDHEN and SYDVKM. Germline trimming cut 6 bases from V and 8 bases from J; bases unmatched to any gene: 2. This CDR3 is built from 13 residues. The clonotype originates from a male donor in good health and CMV-seropositive. The sequenced sample consisted of PBMCs. V usage is TRBV28 and J usage is TRBJ1-4, with 11 bases fitting TRBD1. CDR3 sequence (DNA): TGTGCCAGCAGGGACAGGGGGCGAGAAAAACTGTTTTTT. Residues: CASRDRGREKLFF.